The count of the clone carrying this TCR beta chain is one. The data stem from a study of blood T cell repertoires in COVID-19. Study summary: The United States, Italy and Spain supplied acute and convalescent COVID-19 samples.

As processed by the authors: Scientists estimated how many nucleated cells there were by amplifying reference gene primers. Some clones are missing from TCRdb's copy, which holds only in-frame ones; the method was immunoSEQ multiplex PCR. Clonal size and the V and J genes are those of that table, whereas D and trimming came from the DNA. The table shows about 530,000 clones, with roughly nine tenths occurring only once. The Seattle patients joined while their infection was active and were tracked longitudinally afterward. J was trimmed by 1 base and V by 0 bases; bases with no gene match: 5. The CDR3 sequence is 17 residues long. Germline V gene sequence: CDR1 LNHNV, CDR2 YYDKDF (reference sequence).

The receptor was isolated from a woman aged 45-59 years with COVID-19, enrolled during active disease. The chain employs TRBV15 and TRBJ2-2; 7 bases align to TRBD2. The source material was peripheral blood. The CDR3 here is CATSRDLGGGNTGELFF. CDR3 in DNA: TGTGCCACCAGCAGAGATCTGGGCGGGGGGAACACCGGGGAGCTGTTTTTT.